The clone carrying this TCR beta chain was found a few times. PCR primers comprised 60 Vbeta and 13 Jbeta primers. Repertoires were generated with immunoSEQ multiplex PCR, while TCRdb's copy carries only in-frame clones and drops some. The data contain approximately 150,000 clones, 68% of them singletons. V shed 4 bases, J shed 3 bases, and the junction held 7 bases outside the gene matches. Germline V gene sequence: CDR1 SGDLS, CDR2 YYNGEE. This CDR3 has 16 amino acids. The source of the sample is a study of cytomegalovirus exposure and HLA in healthy donors. The clonotype comes from a woman younger than 35 in good health and CMV-seropositive. Sample: PBMCs. The genes are TRBV9 and TRBJ2-2; 9 bases map to TRBD2. CDR3 DNA sequence: TGTGCCAGCAGCAGGATTTCTAGCGGGGACACCGGGGAGCTGTTTTTT. It is translated as CASSRISSGDTGELFF. The complete variable domain, with remaining parts taken from reference TRBV9 and TRBJ2-2, reads DSGVTQTPKHLITATGQRVTLRCSPRSGDLSVYWYQQSLDQGLQFLIQYYNGEERAKGNILERFSAQQFPDLHSELNLSSLELGDSALYFCASSRISSGDTGELFFGEGSRLTVL.